One T cell receptor beta chain is described in this entry. Antigen unknown. The V and J ends lost 0 bases and 4 bases respectively, with 9 bases between them. The CDR3 has 15 residues. Germline V gene data show CDR1 as LGHNA and CDR2 as YSLEER. The data derive from a study of ipilimumab plus nivolumab after autologous stem cell transplantation. Study in general: Median doses per patient: roughly five ipilimumab, 8 or 9 nivolumab. Both relapsed and primary refractory DLBCL were included.

General study results and limits: The authors say TCR, Treg and microbiome findings warrant further study.

Through week 26, nivolumab 3 mg/kg IV was given weeks 1, 4, 7, 10, then biweekly. Clones were sequenced by immunoSEQ multiplex PCR, and TCRdb holds only the in-frame ones, with some missing. Among around 15,000 clones listed, over 70% were seen once. This chain joins TRBV4-3 and TRBJ1-4; D remains ambiguous. The receptor's source is a male donor with diffuse large B-cell lymphoma. Material: PBMCs, obtained in a trial of ipilimumab plus nivolumab as post-transplant consolidation. CDR3 in DNA: TGCGCCAGCAGCCAAGATAATAGTTATAATGAAAAACTGTTTTTT. It specifies CASSQDNSYNEKLFF.